This record looks at one TCR beta chain sequence and its context. The sample originates from a study of blood T cell repertoires in COVID-19. Overall study context: PBMCs, B-cell-depleted T cells, or T cells provided the cDNA or gDNA that made up the material.

Authors' analysis steps: Nucleated cell number was recorded as an estimate derived from reference gene primer amplification. Some clones are missing from TCRdb's copy, which holds only in-frame ones; the method was immunoSEQ multiplex PCR. From that table come the V and J calls and clone size; the DNA was used to work out D and trimming. The sample contains a few hundred thousand clones, around 84% of which appear only once. Looked up from germline, CDR1 is SGDLS and CDR2 is YYNGEE. The CDR3 loop spans 14 amino acids. The ends lost 4 bases at V and 2 bases at J; junction bases unmatched: 4. The TCR comes from a man in his forties or fifties who had recovered from COVID-19. The sample consisted of peripheral blood. This chain uses TRBV9 with TRBJ2-5; 8 nucleotides line up with TRBD1. The CDR3 region is CASSPRTGQETQYF. In DNA form, the CDR3 reads TGTGCCAGCAGCCCGCGGACAGGGCAAGAGACCCAGTACTTC. The variable domain in full, completed from reference TRBV9 and TRBJ2-5, reads DSGVTQTPKHLITATGQRVTLRCSPRSGDLSVYWYQQSLDQGLQFLIQYYNGEERAKGNILERFSAQQFPDLHSELNLSSLELGDSALYFCASSPRTGQETQYFGPGTRLLVL.